This TCR beta chain was observed in a study of high-grade serous ovarian cancer treatment subgroups (dated by TCRdb to about 2021). In terms of the full investigation: Sequencing yielded a mean of about 13,000 reads and approximately 7,000 unique TCR beta rearrangements per sample. The study examined TCR beta repertoires in high-grade serous ovarian cancer patients who were grouped under a laparoscopic triage algorithm by complete gross resection or by neoadjuvant chemotherapy response. Of the approximately 30 patients in the cohort, approximately 10 had no residual disease after primary surgery (R0), approximately 10 were excellent NACT responders, and approximately 10 were poor NACT responders. One primary tumor sample and two metastatic tumor samples were contributed by each patient, so that fewer than 95 samples were obtained in total. What the authors observed across the whole study: The TCR repertoire analyses centered on CDR3, leaving CDR1 and CDR2 unanalyzed. TCR clonal relatedness was found to be positively correlated with neoantigen level and, by trend, with copy number variation and mutation load derived from whole-genome sequencing. Tumors from the same patient had repertoire similarity ranging from 0.11 to 0.79, while tumors from different patients showed almost no similarity. Because bulk tumor TCR sequencing provided no spatial information, insight into HGSC tumor complexity and diversity was limited.

A word on this clone: The antigen this receptor binds is unknown. Per-nucleotide qualities are absent, and no much larger clonotype sits a single base away.

High-throughput TCR profiling via ImmunoSEQ was performed on the roughly 98 tumor samples. For the original study's pipeline: Repertoire diversity metrics included richness (unique productive sequences), clonality, evenness and relatedness; Bhattacharyya coefficient assessed similarity between samples. A sensitivity analysis that removed TCRs with fewer than two reads produced consistent conclusions. TCRdb's version of the immuneACCESS table is confined to in-frame rearrangements and falls short of the full clone set. An unresolved V gene accounts for under half of the shortfall where checked; the remainder is of unknown origin. D and trimming come from the DNA, and the V and J calls and clone size come from that table. Within this sample are some 15,000 clones, with 85% to 90% of them counted one time only. The biggest ten clones account for around 6.4% of the sample. Tumor samples were obtained before definitive surgery or chemotherapy. Genomic DNA was extracted by the MD Anderson Biospecimen Extraction Resource, and TCR sequencing was done by the MD Anderson Cancer Genomics Laboratory.

The germline V gene sets CDR1 to SGHDT and CDR2 to YYEEEE. Trimming takes 9 bases off V and 4 bases off J; junction bases not matched to a gene: 8. The CDR3 has 14 amino acids, counting the end cysteine and phenylalanine. Left in the record is the CDR3 DNA by itself, 42 bases read in frame from the first base. The TCR was taken from a human donor with high-grade serous ovarian cancer. The sequence links TRBV5-6 to TRBJ2-3, with TRBD2 matching 10 junction bases. The sequenced sample consisted of tumor tissue. The sequence in DNA is TGTGCCACAGGGTCTAGCGGGGGTCCAGATACGCAGTATTTT. The resulting protein is CATGSSGGPDTQYF.